This TCR beta chain was documented in a study of T cell responses to AZD1222 COVID-19 vaccine. Notes on this clone: Its antigen remains unidentified.

The repertoire was sequenced with immunoSEQ multiplex PCR; TCRdb's copy has only in-frame clones and lacks some. This table has 70,000 to 100,000 clones, roughly 90% appearing once. Findings and limits, study-wide: Across spike, vaccine-associated CD4 TCRs were found, dominant at 160-218 and 743-854. The study sampled repertoires only after the peak T cell response. At baseline, just five to seven AZD1222 recipients tested seropositive. Females made up more of the donors, who were largely white British, and clonal diversity may have come out too low.

The CDR3 covers 14 residues. Germline values: CDR1 LGHDT, CDR2 YNNKEL (reference sequence). The germline V and J ends were trimmed by 0 bases and 6 bases, with 10 bases remaining between them. The chain combines TRBV3-1 (or the pseudogene TRBV3-2) with TRBJ2-3; D is unclear. The receptor's source is an adult who received the AZD1222 COVID-19 vaccine. This specimen consisted of peripheral blood, obtained 28 days after the second AZD1222 dose. The DNA for the CDR3 is TGTGCCAGCAGCCAAGAGATGGGTCCGGATACGCAGTATTTT. This gives the protein CASSQEMGPDTQYF.